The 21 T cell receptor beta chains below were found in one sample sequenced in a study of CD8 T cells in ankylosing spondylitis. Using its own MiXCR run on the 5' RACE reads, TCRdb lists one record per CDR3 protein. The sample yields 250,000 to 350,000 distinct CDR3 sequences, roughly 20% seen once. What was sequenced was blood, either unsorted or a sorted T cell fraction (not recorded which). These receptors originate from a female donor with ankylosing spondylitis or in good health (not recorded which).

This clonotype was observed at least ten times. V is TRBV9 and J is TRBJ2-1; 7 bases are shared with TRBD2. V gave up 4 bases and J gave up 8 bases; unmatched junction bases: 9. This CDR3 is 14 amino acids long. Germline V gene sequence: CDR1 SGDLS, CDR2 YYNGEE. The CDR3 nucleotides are TGTGCCAGCAGCTCCCGGACTAGAGGCGATGAGCAGTTCTTC. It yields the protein CASSSRTRGDEQFF.

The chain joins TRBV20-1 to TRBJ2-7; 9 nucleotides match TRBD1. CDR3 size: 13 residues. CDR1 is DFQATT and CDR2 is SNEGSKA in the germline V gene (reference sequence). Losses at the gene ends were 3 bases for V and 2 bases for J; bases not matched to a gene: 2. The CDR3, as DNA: TGCAGTGCTAGTACAGGGGGCGCCTACGAGCAGTACTTC. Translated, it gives CSASTGGAYEQYF.

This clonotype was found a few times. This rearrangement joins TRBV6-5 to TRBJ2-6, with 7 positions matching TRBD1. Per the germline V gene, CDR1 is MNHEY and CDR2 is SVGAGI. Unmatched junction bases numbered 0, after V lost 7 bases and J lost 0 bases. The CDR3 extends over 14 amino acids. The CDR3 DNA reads TGTGCCAGCAAGGGGGCCTCTGGGGCCAACGTCCTGACTTTC. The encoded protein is CASKGASGANVLTF.

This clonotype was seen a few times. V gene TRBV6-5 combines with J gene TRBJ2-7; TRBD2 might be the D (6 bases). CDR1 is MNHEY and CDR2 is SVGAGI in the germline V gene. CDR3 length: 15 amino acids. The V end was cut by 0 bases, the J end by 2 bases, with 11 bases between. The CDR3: CASSYSGLGTYEQYF. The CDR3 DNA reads TGTGCCAGCAGTTACTCGGGACTGGGGACCTACGAGCAGTACTTC.

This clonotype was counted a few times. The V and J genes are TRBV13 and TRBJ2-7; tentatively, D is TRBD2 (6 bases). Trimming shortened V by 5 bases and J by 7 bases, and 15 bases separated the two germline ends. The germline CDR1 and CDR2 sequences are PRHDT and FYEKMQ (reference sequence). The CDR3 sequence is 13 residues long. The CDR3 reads CASSPPGGREQYF. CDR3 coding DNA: TGTGCCAGCAGCCCCCCCGGGGGACGTGAGCAGTACTTC.

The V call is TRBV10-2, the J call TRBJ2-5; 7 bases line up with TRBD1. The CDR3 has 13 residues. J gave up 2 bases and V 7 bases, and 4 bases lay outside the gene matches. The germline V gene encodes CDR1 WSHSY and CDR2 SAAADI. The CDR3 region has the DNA TGCGCCAGCAATACAGGGGAACAAGAGACCCAGTACTTC. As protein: CASNTGEQETQYF.

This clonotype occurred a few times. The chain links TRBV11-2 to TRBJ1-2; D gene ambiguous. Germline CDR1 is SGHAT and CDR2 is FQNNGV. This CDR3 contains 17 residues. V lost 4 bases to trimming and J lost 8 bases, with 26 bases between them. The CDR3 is CASSSPTSTRETGGYTF. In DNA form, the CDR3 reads TGTGCCAGCAGCTCACCGACATCAACACGGGAAACGGGAGGCTACACCTTC.

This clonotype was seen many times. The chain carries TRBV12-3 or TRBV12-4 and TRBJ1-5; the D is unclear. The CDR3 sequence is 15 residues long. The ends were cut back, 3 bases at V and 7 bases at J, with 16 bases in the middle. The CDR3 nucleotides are TGTGCCAGCAGTTTTGCTGCTACGTCTTGGCAGCCCCAGCATTTT. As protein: CASSFAATSWQPQHF.

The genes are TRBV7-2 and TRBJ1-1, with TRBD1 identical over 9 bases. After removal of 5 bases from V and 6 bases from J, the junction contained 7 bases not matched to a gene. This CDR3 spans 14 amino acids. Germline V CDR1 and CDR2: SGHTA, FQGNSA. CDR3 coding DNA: TGTGCCAGCAGCCAACAGGGGGCCAGCGCTGAAGCTTTCTTT. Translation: CASSQQGASAEAFF.

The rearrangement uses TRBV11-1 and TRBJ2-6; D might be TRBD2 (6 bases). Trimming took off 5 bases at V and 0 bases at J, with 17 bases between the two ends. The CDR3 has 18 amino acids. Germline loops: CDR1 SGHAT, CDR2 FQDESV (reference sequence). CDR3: CASSATGLSYSGANVLTF. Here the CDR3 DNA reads TGTGCCAGCAGCGCTACGGGACTGTCCTACTCTGGGGCCAACGTCCTGACTTTC.

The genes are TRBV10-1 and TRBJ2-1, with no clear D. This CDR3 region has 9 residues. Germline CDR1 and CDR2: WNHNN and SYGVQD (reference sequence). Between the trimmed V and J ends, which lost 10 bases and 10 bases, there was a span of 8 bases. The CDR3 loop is CAIPREQFF. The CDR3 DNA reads TGCGCCATCCCTCGAGAGCAGTTCTTC.

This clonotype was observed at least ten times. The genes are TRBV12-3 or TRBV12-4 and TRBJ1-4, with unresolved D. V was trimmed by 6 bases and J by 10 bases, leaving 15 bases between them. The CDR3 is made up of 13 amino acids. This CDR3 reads CASSRLTVGKLFF. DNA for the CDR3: TGTGCCAGCAGCCGGCTTACGGTGGGAAAACTGTTTTTT.

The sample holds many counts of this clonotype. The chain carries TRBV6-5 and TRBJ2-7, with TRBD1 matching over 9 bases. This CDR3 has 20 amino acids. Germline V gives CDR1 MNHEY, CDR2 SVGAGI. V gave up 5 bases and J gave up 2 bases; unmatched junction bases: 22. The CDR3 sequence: CASSPGQGLSISPRPYEQYF. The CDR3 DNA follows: TGTGCCAGCAGTCCGGGACAGGGTTTATCCATATCCCCTCGCCCCTACGAGCAGTACTTC.

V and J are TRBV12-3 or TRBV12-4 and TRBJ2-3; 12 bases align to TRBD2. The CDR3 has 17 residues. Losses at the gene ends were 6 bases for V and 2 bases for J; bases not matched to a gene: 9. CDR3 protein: CASRPKGLAGITDTQYF. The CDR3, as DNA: TGTGCCAGCAGACCCAAAGGACTAGCGGGGATCACAGATACGCAGTATTTT.

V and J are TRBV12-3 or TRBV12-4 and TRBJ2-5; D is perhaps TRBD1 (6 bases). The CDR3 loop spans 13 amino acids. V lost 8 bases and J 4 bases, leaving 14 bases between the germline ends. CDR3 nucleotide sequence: TGTGCCAGCGGAGAGTCAGGGGTAGAGACCCAGTACTTC. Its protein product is CASGESGVETQYF.

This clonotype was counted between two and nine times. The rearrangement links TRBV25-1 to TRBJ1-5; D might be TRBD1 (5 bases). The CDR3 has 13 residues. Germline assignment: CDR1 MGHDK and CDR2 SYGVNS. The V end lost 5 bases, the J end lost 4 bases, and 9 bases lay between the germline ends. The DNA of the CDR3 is TGTGCCAGCAGTCACAGGTCGAATCAGCCCCAGCATTTT. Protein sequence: CASSHRSNQPQHF.

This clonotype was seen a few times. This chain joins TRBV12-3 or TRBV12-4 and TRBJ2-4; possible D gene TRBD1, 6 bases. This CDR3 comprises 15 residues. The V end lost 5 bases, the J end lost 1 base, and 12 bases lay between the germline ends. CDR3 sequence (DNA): TGTGCCAGCAGTCTCAGGGGTCTGGCCAAAAACATTCAGTACTTC. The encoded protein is CASSLRGLAKNIQYF.

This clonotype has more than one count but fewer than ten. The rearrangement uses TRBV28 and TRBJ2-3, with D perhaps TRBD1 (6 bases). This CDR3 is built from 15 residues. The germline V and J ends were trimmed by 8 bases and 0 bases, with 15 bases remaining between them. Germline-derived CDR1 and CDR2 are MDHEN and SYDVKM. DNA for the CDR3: TGTGCCAGCGGATCTACAGGGCCCAGCACAGATACGCAGTATTTT. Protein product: CASGSTGPSTDTQYF.

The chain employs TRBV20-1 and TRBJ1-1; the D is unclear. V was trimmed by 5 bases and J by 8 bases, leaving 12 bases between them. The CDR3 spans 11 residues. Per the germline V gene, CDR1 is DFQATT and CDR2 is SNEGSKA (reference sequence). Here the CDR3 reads CSAPRVTEAFF. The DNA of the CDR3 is TGCAGTGCTCCCCGGGTAACCGAAGCTTTCTTT.

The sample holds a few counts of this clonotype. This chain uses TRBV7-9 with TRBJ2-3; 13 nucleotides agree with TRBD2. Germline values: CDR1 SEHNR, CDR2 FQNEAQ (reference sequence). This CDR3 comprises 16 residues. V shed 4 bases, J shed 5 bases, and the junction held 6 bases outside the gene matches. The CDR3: CASSSSGLAGRDTQYF. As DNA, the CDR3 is TGTGCCAGCAGCTCCTCGGGACTAGCGGGACGAGATACGCAGTATTTT.

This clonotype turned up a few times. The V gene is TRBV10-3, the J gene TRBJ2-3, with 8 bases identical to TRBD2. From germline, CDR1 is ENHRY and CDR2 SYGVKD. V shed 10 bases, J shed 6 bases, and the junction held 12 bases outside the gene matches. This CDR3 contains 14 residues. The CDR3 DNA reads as TGTGCCACGAGGCAACGGGAGGGCTCGGATACGCAGTATTTT. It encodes CATRQREGSDTQYF.